Listed below are T cell receptor beta chains from one sample, sequenced in a study of T cell responses to AZD1222 COVID-19 vaccine. Sequencing was performed with immunoSEQ multiplex PCR; in TCRdb, only in-frame clones are kept and a portion is missing. This sample carries about 160,000 clones, over 80% of them seen once, and the ten largest clones take under 2.5%. The specimen was peripheral blood, collected on day 0 of AZD1222 vaccination. These receptors were taken from an adult in good health. Each CDR3 is given with its conserved first and last residue. The D gene is left open where the match is weak. Expanded clones get a size class; other rows say once, few or many, or leave the size out.

TRBJ2-4 | . | TRBV5-5 | . | CASSSEDIQYF | TGTGCCAGCAGCTCCGAGGACATTCAGTACTTC
TRBJ1-3 | . | TRBV11-2 | . | CASSLAGSPDTIYF | TGTGCCAGCAGCCTTGCGGGGTCTCCGGACACCATATATTTT
TRBJ2-2 | TRBD1 | TRBV27 | . | CAPDTVGDRLPGELFF | TGTGCCCCCGACACGGTGGGGGACAGGCTCCCGGGGGAGCTGTTTTTT
TRBJ1-1 | . | TRBV9 | . | CASSAGQGPGRTEAFF | TGTGCCAGCAGCGCCGGGCAGGGACCTGGAAGGACTGAAGCTTTCTTT
TRBJ1-3 | . | TRBV19 | . | CASKPGAGNTIYF | TGTGCCAGCAAACCGGGCGCTGGAAACACCATATATTTT
TRBJ1-6 | . | TRBV13 | . | CASSLGSGSSYNSPLHF | TGTGCCAGCAGCTTAGGGTCGGGTAGCTCCTATAATTCACCCCTCCACTTT
TRBJ1-1 | . | TRBV7-2 | . | CASSLGGMNTEAFF | TGTGCCAGCAGCTTAGGCGGAATGAACACTGAAGCTTTCTTT
TRBJ1-5 | . | TRBV30 | once | CAWGGSGNQPQHF | TGTGCCTGGGGGGGGTCGGGCAATCAGCCCCAGCATTTT
TRBJ2-7 | . | TRBV5-6 | . | CASSLVDHPGSYEQYF | TGTGCCAGCAGCTTGGTCGACCACCCGGGTTCCTACGAGCAGTACTTC
TRBJ1-1 | TRBD1 | TRBV7-2 | once | CASSPRRQGTVAFF | TGTGCCAGCAGCCCCCGGCGACAGGGGACGGTAGCTTTCTTT
TRBJ1-2 | . | TRBV21-1 | . | CASSTGTGHGYTF | TGTGCCAGCAGCACCGGGACAGGGCATGGCTACACCTTC
TRBJ1-2 | . | TRBV24-1 | . | CATSGSGDGGYTF | TGTGCCACCAGTGGGTCAGGGGACGGTGGCTACACCTTC
TRBJ1-5 | . | TRBV15 | once | CATSRDKPRGNQPQHF | TGTGCCACCAGCAGAGATAAACCCAGGGGAAATCAGCCCCAGCATTTT
TRBJ1-2 | . | TRBV24-1 | . | CATSDGSRVGGYTF | TGTGCCACCAGTGATGGGTCCAGGGTGGGCGGCTACACCTTC
TRBJ1-4 | TRBD1 | TRBV5-6 | . | CASSRDRLNEKLFF | TGTGCCAGCAGTCGGGACAGGCTTAATGAAAAACTGTTTTTT
TRBJ1-1 | . | TRBV30 | . | CAWRMQGHTEAFF | TGTGCCTGGAGGATGCAGGGGCATACTGAAGCTTTCTTT
TRBJ2-5 | . | TRBV28 | . | CASNFQGIRETQYF | TGTGCCAGCAACTTCCAAGGGATTAGGGAGACCCAGTACTTC
TRBJ2-7 | TRBD2 | TRBV5-1 | . | CASSLAGTSYLSYEQYF | TGCGCCAGCAGCTTGGCGGGGACTAGCTACCTCTCCTACGAGCAGTACTTC
TRBJ1-2 | TRBD1 | TRBV28 | . | CASSLRGTGGYGYTF | TGTGCCAGCAGTCTCCGGGGGACAGGGGGCTATGGCTACACCTTC
TRBJ2-3 | . | TRBV12-3/TRBV12-4 | . | CASIEGSDTQYF | TGTGCCAGCATTGAGGGGTCAGATACGCAGTATTTT
TRBJ2-7 | . | TRBV19 | . | CASSSTGLYEQYF | TGTGCCAGTAGTTCGACGGGCCTCTACGAGCAGTACTTC
TRBJ2-5 | . | TRBV6-5 | once | CASTLGGAETQYF | TGTGCCAGCACCCTAGGTGGGGCCGAGACCCAGTACTTC
TRBJ2-7 | . | TRBV29-1 | . | CSVGVGLSYEQYF | TGCAGCGTCGGAGTAGGTCTCTCCTACGAGCAGTACTTC
TRBJ2-3 | . | TRBV9 | . | CASSVGGLVTDTQYF | TGTGCCAGCAGCGTAGGGGGACTCGTCACAGATACGCAGTATTTT
TRBJ1-1 | . | TRBV3-1/TRBV3-2 | . | CASSTPAGLDTMNTEAFF | TGTGCCAGCAGCACCCCGGCGGGGTTAGATACGATGAACACTGAAGCTTTCTTT
TRBJ2-1 | . | TRBV30 | . | CAWGNTGEQFF | TGTGCCTGGGGTAACACTGGTGAGCAGTTCTTC
TRBJ2-3 | TRBD1 | TRBV5-1 | . | CASSLGTGKLTQYF | TGCGCCAGCAGCCTGGGGACAGGGAAACTTACGCAGTATTTT
TRBJ1-5 | . | TRBV28 | . | CASRPRGRRPQHF | TGTGCCAGCCGTCCGCGGGGAAGGAGGCCCCAGCATTTT
TRBJ2-3 | TRBD2 | TRBV19 | . | CASSIATMVAGDTQYF | TGTGCCAGTAGTATAGCCACGATGGTAGCGGGGGATACGCAGTATTTT
TRBJ1-2 | . | TRBV27 | . | CASRDFGQNNYGYTF | TGTGCCAGTAGAGACTTTGGACAGAATAACTATGGCTACACCTTC
TRBJ1-1 | TRBD1 | TRBV7-2 | few | CASSIADRATEAFF | TGTGCCAGCAGCATAGCGGACAGGGCCACTGAAGCTTTCTTT
TRBJ2-5 | . | TRBV15 | . | CATSRDLTNDEETQYF | TGTGCCACCAGCAGAGATTTGACAAACGATGAAGAGACCCAGTACTTC
TRBJ1-1 | . | TRBV19 | few | CASSMGANTEAFF | TGTGCCAGTAGTATGGGGGCCAACACTGAAGCTTTCTTT
TRBJ1-2 | TRBD1 | TRBV6-5 | . | CASSPDRAYGYTF | TGTGCCAGCAGTCCCGACAGGGCTTATGGCTACACCTTC
TRBJ2-7 | . | TRBV29-1 | . | CSVVAFVSVSAPYEQYF | TGCAGCGTTGTCGCCTTCGTGAGTGTCAGCGCACCCTACGAGCAGTACTTC
TRBJ1-1 | . | TRBV5-1 | . | CASSLVVAGNTEAFF | TGCGCCAGCAGCTTGGTGGTCGCAGGAAACACTGAAGCTTTCTTT
TRBJ1-2 | TRBD1 | TRBV19 | . | CASNPTGSFYGYTF | TGTGCCAGTAACCCGACAGGGAGCTTCTATGGCTACACCTTC
TRBJ1-1 | . | TRBV2 | . | CASSGPAGGYTEAFF | TGTGCCAGCAGTGGCCCTGCCGGGGGATACACTGAAGCTTTCTTT
TRBJ2-4 | . | TRBV15 | . | CATSRVRGWDLKLAKNIQYF | TGTGCCACCAGCAGAGTTCGGGGTTGGGATCTTAAGCTAGCCAAAAACATTCAGTACTTC
TRBJ1-5 | . | TRBV7-2 | . | CASSLRAGTSNQPQHF | TGTGCCAGCAGCTTAAGGGCAGGGACTAGCAATCAGCCCCAGCATTTT
TRBJ2-2 | TRBD1 | TRBV7-2 | . | CASSWTGTGELFF | TGTGCCAGCAGCTGGACAGGCACCGGGGAGCTGTTTTTT
TRBJ1-1 | . | TRBV4-3 | . | CASSQVGADTEAFF | TGCGCCAGCAGCCAAGTTGGCGCGGACACTGAAGCTTTCTTT
TRBJ2-4 | . | TRBV28 | . | CASRLGGKAKNIQYF | TGTGCCAGCAGACTAGGGGGGAAAGCCAAAAACATTCAGTACTTC
TRBJ1-1 | . | TRBV5-6 | . | CASSRREVMGEAFF | TGTGCCAGCAGTCGGCGGGAGGTTATGGGTGAAGCTTTCTTT
TRBJ1-1 | . | TRBV5-1 | once | CASRLHPPSPEAFF | TGCGCCAGCAGACTTCATCCCCCTAGCCCCGAAGCTTTCTTT
TRBJ2-3 | . | TRBV6-1 | . | CASSEWRGTDTQYF | TGTGCCAGCAGTGAGTGGAGGGGGACAGATACGCAGTATTTT
TRBJ2-5 | . | TRBV6-2/TRBV6-3 | . | CASSYPRGNQETQYF | TGTGCCAGCAGTTACCCGCGGGGCAACCAAGAGACCCAGTACTTC
TRBJ1-3 | . | TRBV28 | . | CASSSRTSGNTIYF | TGTGCCAGCAGTTCCCGAACGAGTGGAAACACCATATATTTT
TRBJ2-2 | . | TRBV6-6 | . | CASSSSGRTTGELFF | TGTGCCAGCAGTTCCTCTGGACGGACCACCGGGGAGCTGTTTTTT
TRBJ2-4 | TRBD1 | TRBV24-1 | . | CATSDRGGLAKNIQYF | TGTGCCACCAGTGATCGAGGGGGCCTGGCCAAAAACATTCAGTACTTC